This T cell receptor beta chain was observed in a study of T cell responses to AZD1222 COVID-19 vaccine. Study-level results: Following two doses of AZD1222, Spike-specific TCR breadth and depth rose. Nearly half of spike-specific TCRs reportedly target variant regions that are unmutated in the B.1.351 and B.1.1.7 variants. Females outnumbered males among donors, who were mostly white British; clonal diversity was possibly underestimated.

This CDR3 has 15 residues. V was clipped by 1 base and J by 5 bases, with 11 bases between them. Germline CDR1 is SEHNR and CDR2 is FQNEAQ (reference sequence). Judged by abundance, this clone is medium-sized (0.01 to 0.1%). Its antigen remains unknown. Some clones are missing from TCRdb's copy, which holds only in-frame ones; the method was immunoSEQ multiplex PCR. In the table there are some 69,000 clones, 80% of which are singletons. The sequencing used peripheral blood, collected 28 days after the second AZD1222 dose. This receptor was obtained from an adult who received the AZD1222 COVID-19 vaccine. The chain employs TRBV7-9 and TRBJ1-4; TRBD1 is a possible D gene (6 bases). The CDR3: CASSLEGGHNEKLFF. The CDR3 bases are TGTGCCAGCAGCTTAGAGGGGGGGCACAATGAAAAACTGTTTTTT.